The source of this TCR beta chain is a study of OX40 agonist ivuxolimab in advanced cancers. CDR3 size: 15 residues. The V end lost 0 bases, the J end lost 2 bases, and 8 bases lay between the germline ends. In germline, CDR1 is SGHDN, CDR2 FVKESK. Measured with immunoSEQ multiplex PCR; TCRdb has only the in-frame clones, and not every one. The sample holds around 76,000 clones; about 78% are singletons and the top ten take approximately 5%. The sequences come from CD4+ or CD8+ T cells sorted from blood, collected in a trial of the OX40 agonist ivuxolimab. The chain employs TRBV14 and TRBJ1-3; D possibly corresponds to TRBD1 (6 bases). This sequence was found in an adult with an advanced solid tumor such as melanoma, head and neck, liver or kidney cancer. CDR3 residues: CASSQDRGAGNTIYF. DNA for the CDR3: TGTGCCAGCAGCCAAGACAGGGGTGCTGGAAACACCATATATTTT.